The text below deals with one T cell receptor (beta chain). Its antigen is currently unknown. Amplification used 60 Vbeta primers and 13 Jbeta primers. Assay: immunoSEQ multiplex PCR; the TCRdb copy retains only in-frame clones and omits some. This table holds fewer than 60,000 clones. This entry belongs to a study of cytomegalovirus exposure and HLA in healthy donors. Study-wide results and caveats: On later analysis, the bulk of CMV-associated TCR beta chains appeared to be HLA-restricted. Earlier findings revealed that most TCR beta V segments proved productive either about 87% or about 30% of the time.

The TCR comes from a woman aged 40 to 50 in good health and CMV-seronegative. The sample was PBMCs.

For the CDR3, the DNA is TGTGCCAGCAGGCTGACAGGGGGCGCTGACGGCGAGCAGTACTTC. This codes for CASRLTGGADGEQYF. The rearrangement joins TRBV5-6 to TRBJ2-7; 10 bases are a match to TRBD1. CDR3 length equals 15 residues. Germline V gene data show CDR1 as SGHDT and CDR2 as YYEEEE. V gave up 5 bases and J gave up 6 bases; unmatched junction bases: 11.